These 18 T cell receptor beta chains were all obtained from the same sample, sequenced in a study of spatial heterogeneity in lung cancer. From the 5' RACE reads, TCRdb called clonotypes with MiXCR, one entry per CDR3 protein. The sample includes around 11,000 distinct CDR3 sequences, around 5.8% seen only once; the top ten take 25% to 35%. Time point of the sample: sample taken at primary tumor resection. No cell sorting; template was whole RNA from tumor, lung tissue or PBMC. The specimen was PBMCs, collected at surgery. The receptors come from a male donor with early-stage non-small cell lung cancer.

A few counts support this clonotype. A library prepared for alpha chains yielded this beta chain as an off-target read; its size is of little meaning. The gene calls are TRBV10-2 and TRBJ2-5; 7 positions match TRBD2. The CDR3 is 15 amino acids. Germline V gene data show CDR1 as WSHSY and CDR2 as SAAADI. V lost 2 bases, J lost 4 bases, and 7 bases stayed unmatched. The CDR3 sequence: CASSEPLVAGETQYF. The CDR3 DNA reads TGCGCCAGCAGTGAGCCTTTGGTAGCGGGAGAGACCCAGTACTTC.

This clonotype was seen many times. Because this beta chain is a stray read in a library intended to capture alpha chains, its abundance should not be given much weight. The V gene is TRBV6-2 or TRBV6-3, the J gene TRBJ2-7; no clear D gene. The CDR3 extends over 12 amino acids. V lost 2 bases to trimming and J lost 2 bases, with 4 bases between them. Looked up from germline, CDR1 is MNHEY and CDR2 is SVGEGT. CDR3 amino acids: CASSYPTYEQYF. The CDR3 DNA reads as TGTGCCAGCAGTTACCCAACCTACGAGCAGTACTTC.

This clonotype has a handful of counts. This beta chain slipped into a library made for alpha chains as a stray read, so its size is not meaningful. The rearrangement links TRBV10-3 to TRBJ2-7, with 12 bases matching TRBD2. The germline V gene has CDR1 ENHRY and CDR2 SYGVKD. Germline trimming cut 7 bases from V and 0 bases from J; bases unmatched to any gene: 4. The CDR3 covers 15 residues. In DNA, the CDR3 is TGTGCCATCATTCCGACTAGCGGGGGCTCCTACGAGCAGTACTTC. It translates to CAIIPTSGGSYEQYF.

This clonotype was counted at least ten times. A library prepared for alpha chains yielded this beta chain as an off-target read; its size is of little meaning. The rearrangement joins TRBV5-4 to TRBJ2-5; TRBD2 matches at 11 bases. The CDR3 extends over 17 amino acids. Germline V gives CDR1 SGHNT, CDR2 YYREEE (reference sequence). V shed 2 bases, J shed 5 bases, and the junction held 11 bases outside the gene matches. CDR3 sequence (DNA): TGTGCCAGCAGCTTTAGCGGGAGGGCCCCCTCAACTGAGACCCAGTACTTC. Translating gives CASSFSGRAPSTETQYF.

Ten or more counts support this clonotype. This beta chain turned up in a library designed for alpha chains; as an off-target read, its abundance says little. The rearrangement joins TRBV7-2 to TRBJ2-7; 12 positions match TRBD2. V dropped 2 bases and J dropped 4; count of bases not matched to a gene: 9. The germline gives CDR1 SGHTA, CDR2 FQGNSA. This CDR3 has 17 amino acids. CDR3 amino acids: CASSLKGPTSGGYEQYF. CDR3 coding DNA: TGTGCCAGCAGCTTAAAGGGTCCGACTAGCGGGGGATACGAGCAGTACTTC.

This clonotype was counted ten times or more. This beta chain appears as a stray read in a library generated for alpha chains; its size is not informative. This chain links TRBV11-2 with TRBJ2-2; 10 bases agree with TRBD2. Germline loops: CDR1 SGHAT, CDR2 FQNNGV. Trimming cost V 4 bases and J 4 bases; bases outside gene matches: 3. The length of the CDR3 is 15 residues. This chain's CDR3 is CASSSPSGSTGELFF. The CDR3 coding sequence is TGTGCCAGCAGCTCACCTAGCGGGAGCACCGGGGAGCTGTTTTTT.

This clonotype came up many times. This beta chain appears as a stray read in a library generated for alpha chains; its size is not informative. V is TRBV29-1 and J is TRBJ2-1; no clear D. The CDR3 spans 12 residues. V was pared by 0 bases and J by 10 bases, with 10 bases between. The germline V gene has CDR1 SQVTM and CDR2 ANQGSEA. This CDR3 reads CSVEETAAEQFF. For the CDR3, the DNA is TGCAGCGTTGAAGAAACAGCCGCGGAGCAGTTCTTC.

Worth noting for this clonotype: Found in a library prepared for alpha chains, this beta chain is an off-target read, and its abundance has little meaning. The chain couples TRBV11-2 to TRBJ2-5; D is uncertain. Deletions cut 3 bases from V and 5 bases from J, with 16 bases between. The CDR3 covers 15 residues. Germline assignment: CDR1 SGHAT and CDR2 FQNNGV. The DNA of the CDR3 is TGTGCCAGCAGCTTGTATGGAGCGCGTCCGGAGACCCAGTACTTC. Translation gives CASSLYGARPETQYF.

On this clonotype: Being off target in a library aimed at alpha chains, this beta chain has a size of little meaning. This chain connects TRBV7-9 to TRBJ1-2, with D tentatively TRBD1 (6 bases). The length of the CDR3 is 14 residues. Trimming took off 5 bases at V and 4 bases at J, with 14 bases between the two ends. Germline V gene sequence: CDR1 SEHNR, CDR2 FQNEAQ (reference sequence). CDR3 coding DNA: TGTGCCAGCAGCCCAGCGGGGGGCGGCTATGGCTACACCTTC. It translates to CASSPAGGGYGYTF.

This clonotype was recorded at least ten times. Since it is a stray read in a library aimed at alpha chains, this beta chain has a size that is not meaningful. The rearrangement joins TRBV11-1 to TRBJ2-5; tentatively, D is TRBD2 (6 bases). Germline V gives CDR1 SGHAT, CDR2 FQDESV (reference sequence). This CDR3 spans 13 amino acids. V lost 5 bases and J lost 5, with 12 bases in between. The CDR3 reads CASSRSGGETQYF. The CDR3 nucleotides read TGTGCCAGCAGCCGCAGCGGAGGGGAGACCCAGTACTTC.

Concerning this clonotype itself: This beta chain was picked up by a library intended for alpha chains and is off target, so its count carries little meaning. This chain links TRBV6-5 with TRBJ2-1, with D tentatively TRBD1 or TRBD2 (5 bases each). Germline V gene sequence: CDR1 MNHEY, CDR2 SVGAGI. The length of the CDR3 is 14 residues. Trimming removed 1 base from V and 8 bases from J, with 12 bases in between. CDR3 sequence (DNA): TGTGCCAGCAGTTACTTGGTCCGGGGCTATGAGCAGTTCTTC. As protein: CASSYLVRGYEQFF.

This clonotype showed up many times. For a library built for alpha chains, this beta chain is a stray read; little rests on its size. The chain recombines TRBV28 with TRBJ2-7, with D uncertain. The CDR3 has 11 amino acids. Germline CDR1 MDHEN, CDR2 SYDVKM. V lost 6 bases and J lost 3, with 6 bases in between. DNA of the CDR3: TGTGCCAGCAGCTACCACTACGAGCAGTACTTC. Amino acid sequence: CASSYHYEQYF.

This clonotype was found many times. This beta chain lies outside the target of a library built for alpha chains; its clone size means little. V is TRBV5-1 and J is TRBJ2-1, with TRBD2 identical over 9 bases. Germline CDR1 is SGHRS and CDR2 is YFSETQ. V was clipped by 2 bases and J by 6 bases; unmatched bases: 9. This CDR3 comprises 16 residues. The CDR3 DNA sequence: TGCGCCAGCAGCTTTAACGCCCTAGCGGGAACCAATGAGCAGTTCTTC. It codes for CASSFNALAGTNEQFF. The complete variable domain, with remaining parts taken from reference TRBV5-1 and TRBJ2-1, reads KAGVTQTPRYLIKTRGQQVTLSCSPISGHRSVSWYQQTPGQGLQFLFEYFSETQRNKGNFPGRFSGRQFSNSRSEMNVSTLELGDSALYLCASSFNALAGTNEQFFGPGTRLTVL.

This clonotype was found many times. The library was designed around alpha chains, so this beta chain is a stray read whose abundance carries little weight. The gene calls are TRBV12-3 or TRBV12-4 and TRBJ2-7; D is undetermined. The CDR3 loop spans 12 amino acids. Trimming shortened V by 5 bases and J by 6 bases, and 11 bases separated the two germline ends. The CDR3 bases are TGTGCCAGCAGTCATTCCTCCCCCGAGCAGTACTTC. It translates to CASSHSSPEQYF.

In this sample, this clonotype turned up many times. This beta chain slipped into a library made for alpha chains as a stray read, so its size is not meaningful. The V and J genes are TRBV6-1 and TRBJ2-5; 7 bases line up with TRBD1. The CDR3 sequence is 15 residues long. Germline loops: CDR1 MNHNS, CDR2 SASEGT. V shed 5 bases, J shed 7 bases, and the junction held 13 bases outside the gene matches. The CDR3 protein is CASSPTVTGVGTQYF. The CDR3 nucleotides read TGTGCCAGCAGTCCTACCGTCACAGGGGTAGGGACCCAGTACTTC.

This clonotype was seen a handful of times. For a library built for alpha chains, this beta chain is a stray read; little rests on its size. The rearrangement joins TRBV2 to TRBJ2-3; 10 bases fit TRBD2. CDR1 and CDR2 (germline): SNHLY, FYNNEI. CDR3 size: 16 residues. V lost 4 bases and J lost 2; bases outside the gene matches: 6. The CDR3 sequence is CASSGWTSGNTDTQYF. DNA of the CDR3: TGTGCCAGCAGTGGCTGGACTAGCGGAAACACAGATACGCAGTATTTT.

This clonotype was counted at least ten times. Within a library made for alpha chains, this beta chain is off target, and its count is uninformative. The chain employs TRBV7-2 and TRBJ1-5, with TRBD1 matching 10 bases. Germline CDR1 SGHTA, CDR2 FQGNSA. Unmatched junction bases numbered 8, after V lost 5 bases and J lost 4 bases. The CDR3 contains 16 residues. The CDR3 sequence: CASSLTTGGWNQPQHF. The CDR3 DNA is TGTGCCAGCAGCCTGACGACAGGGGGCTGGAATCAGCCCCAGCATTTT. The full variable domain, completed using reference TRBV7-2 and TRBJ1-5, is GAGVSQSPSNKVTEKGKDVELRCDPISGHTALYWYRQSLGQGLEFLIYFQGNSAPDKSGLPSDRFSAERTGGSVSTLTIQRTQQEDSAVYLCASSLTTGGWNQPQHFGDGTRLSIL.

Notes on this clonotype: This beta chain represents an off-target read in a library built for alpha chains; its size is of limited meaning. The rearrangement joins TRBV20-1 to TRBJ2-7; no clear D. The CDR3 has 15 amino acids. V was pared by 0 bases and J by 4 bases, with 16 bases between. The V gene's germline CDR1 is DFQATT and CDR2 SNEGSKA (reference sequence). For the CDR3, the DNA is TGCAGTGCTAGAGATGAGTCGTATCACTATTACGAGCAGTACTTC. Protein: CSARDESYHYYEQYF.